Listed here are 15 T cell receptor beta chains from one sample, sequenced in a study of molecular identifiers for immune sequencing clone quantification. MiXCR was run by TCRdb on the PCR reads, yielding one entry per CDR3 protein. The sample comprises fewer than 75,000 distinct CDR3 sequences, less than 20% of which are singletons, and 1.4% to 1.5% rests with the top ten. The material sequenced was naive CD8+ T cells from blood, with Jurkat cell RNA spiked in. As to subset: FACS-sorted CD8+CD4-CCR7+CD45RA+ naive T cells. The receptors were sampled from a human donor in good health. Some libraries in this study had Jurkat cell RNA spiked in.

This clonotype was recorded a few times. A read error is possible here, since a much larger clone lies one base away. This chain joins TRBV11-2 and TRBJ2-1; D remains unclear. The V end lost 1 base, the J end lost 7 bases, and 5 bases lay between the germline ends. The CDR3 runs to 12 residues. Germline V lookup: CDR1 SGHAT, CDR2 FQNNGV. CDR3 DNA: TGTGCCAGCAGCTTAGCTGTTAATGAGCAGTTCTTC. It specifies CASSLAVNEQFF.

This clonotype was counted ten times or more. This sequence joins TRBV10-3 and TRBJ2-6, with 9 bases aligning to TRBD1. Germline assignment: CDR1 ENHRY and CDR2 SYGVKD. V lost 2 bases and J lost 3; bases outside the gene matches: 8. The CDR3 spans 18 residues. CDR3 amino acids: CAISENLQGAHGANVLTF. Here the CDR3 DNA reads TGTGCCATCAGTGAGAATCTACAGGGGGCGCATGGGGCCAACGTCCTGACTTTC.

This clonotype was found many times. The chain combines TRBV20-1 with TRBJ1-1, with 10 bases that match TRBD1. The CDR3 spans 17 residues. Germline lookup yields CDR1 DFQATT and CDR2 SNEGSKA (reference sequence). V shed 1 base, J shed 4 bases, and the junction held 12 bases outside the gene matches. CDR3 in DNA: TGCAGTGCTAGAGTCATGGCGCGGACAGGGGGGGTCACTGAAGCTTTCTTT. It is translated as CSARVMARTGGVTEAFF.

This clonotype was counted many times. J is TRBJ2-5 and V is TRBV19, with D unclear. Germline values: CDR1 LNHDA, CDR2 SQIVND (reference sequence). The CDR3 loop spans 13 amino acids. With 1 base removed from V and 5 bases from J, the gap between germline ends came to 8 bases. In DNA form, the CDR3 reads TGTGCCAGTAGTATAGCTATGTTTGAGACCCAGTACTTC. As protein: CASSIAMFETQYF. The full variable domain, rest sourced from reference TRBV19 and TRBJ2-5, is DGGITQSPKYLFRKEGQNVTLSCEQNLNHDAMYWYRQDPGQGLRLIYYSQIVNDFQKGDIAEGYSVSREKKESFPLTVTSAQKNPTAFYLCASSIAMFETQYFGPGTRLLVL.

The chain combines TRBV6-2 or TRBV6-3 with TRBJ2-7; TRBD2 matches 10 bases. After removal of 8 bases from V and 6 bases from J, the junction contained 16 bases not matched to a gene. Germline values: CDR1 MNHEY, CDR2 SVGEGT. The CDR3 covers 16 residues. CDR3 sequence reads: CASLSLLIAGGSEQYF. The CDR3 nucleotides are TGTGCCAGCTTATCCCTCCTAATAGCGGGAGGTTCCGAGCAGTACTTC.

This chain joins TRBV7-2 and TRBJ2-7; TRBD1 matches at 7 bases. V was pared by 5 bases and J by 2 bases, with 9 bases of the junction left unmatched. The CDR3 covers 15 residues. Germline CDR1 and CDR2: SGHTA and FQGNSA. The CDR3 loop reads CASSPRTGRTYEQYF. DNA of the CDR3: TGTGCCAGCAGCCCAAGGACAGGTAGGACCTACGAGCAGTACTTC.

A word on this clonotype: A read error may be the cause here, since a much bigger clone is one base away. The rearrangement links TRBV6-5 to TRBJ2-7; 8 bases match TRBD1. The CDR3 has 15 amino acids. The V gene end was trimmed by 6 bases and the J gene end by 0 bases; junction bases not matched to a gene: 7. Germline V gene lookup returns CDR1 MNHEY and CDR2 SVGAGI. The DNA of the CDR3 is TGTGCCAGCAGCCCGGGACAGGCTAGCTCCTACGAGCAGTACTTC. Translated, it gives CASSPGQASSYEQYF.

The table lists this clonotype with a few counts. The chain employs TRBV2 and TRBJ2-1; 12 nucleotides agree with TRBD2. The CDR3 length is 15 residues. Unmatched junction bases numbered 0, after V lost 6 bases and J lost 0 bases. CDR1 is SNHLY, CDR2 FYNNEI, per germline. CDR3 sequence (DNA): TGTGCCAGCAGGGGACTAGCGGGCTCCTACAATGAGCAGTTCTTC. It is translated as CASRGLAGSYNEQFF.

V and J are TRBV15 and TRBJ1-2; D not resolved. V lost 4 bases, J lost 5 bases, and 11 bases lay in between. The CDR3 consists of 13 residues. CDR1 is LNHNV and CDR2 is YYDKDF in the germline V gene (reference sequence). CDR3 protein: CATSNELGYGYTF. CDR3 coding DNA: TGTGCCACCAGCAATGAACTTGGGTATGGCTACACCTTC.

The table lists this clonotype with a few counts. This may be a read error, as it is one base from a much larger clone. The chain links TRBV6-5 to TRBJ1-4, with D possibly being TRBD1 (6 bases). V gave up 2 bases and J gave up 5 bases, with 12 bases separating them. The germline V gene has CDR1 MNHEY and CDR2 SVGAGI. The CDR3 consists of 15 residues. The CDR3 DNA follows: TGTGCCAGCAGTTACGGGAATGGACAGAATGAAAAACTGTTTTTT. Residues: CASSYGNGQNEKLFF.

This chain uses TRBV5-5 with TRBJ1-3; the match to TRBD1 covers 9 bases. The CDR3 is made up of 14 amino acids. J lost 8 bases, V lost 4 bases, and 7 bases had no gene match. Germline V CDR1 and CDR2: SGHKS, YYEKEE (reference sequence). The chain's CDR3 is CASSGRTGADTIYF. In DNA, the CDR3 is TGTGCCAGCAGCGGAAGGACAGGGGCTGACACCATATATTTT.

The J gene is TRBJ2-1, the V gene TRBV7-9; TRBD2 agrees at 10 bases. Losses at the gene ends were 2 bases for V and 5 bases for J; bases not matched to a gene: 3. CDR3 length: 15 residues. Germline CDR1 and CDR2: SEHNR and FQNEAQ (reference sequence). The CDR3 coding sequence is TGTGCCAGCAGCTTACGACTAGCGGGTAACAATGAGCAGTTCTTC. Translated, it gives CASSLRLAGNNEQFF. Filled out from reference TRBV7-9 and TRBJ2-1, the complete variable domain reads DTGVSQNPRHKITKRGQNVTFRCDPISEHNRLYWYRQTLGQGPEFLTYFQNEAQLEKSRLLSDRFSAERPKGSFSTLEIQRTEQGDSAMYLCASSLRLAGNNEQFFGPGTRLTVL.

J is TRBJ2-1 and V is TRBV12-3 or TRBV12-4; D is unclear. V was trimmed by 6 bases and J by 7 bases, leaving 10 bases between them. This CDR3 is 12 amino acids long. CDR3 bases: TGTGCCAGCAGCCGAGAGAGGAATGAGCAGTTCTTC. Translation: CASSRERNEQFF.

In this sample, this clonotype turned up once. This sequence may be a read error, since a much larger clone differs from it by one base. The rearrangement links TRBV5-1 to TRBJ1-1, with 7 nucleotides matching TRBD1. Trimming took 7 bases from V and 4 from J; bases not matched to a gene: 13. This CDR3 spans 15 amino acids. Germline assignment: CDR1 SGHRS and CDR2 YFSETQ. The CDR3 loop is CASRSKQGWVTEAFF. The CDR3 DNA reads as TGCGCCAGCCGCTCCAAACAGGGGTGGGTCACTGAAGCTTTCTTT.

This clonotype has a single count. A single base separates this from a much larger clone, so it may be a read error. The CDR3 bases are TGTGCCAGCAGTTTGGACAGCTTATACAATGGGCAGTTCTTC. It specifies CASSLDSLYNGQFF. The chain recombines TRBV28 with TRBJ2-1, with D possibly being TRBD1 (6 bases). This CDR3 has 14 residues. Germline CDR1 is MDHEN and CDR2 is SYDVKM.